Below are 18 T cell receptor beta chains sequenced from a single sample in a study of blood T cell repertoires in COVID-19. Sequencing used immunoSEQ multiplex PCR; TCRdb keeps in-frame clones, though not all of them. The data contain roughly 88,000 clones, roughly 72% of them seen just once; the ten biggest clones take up roughly 25%. The material sequenced was peripheral blood. These TCRs come from a woman aged 55 to 70 in a cohort sampled during active or convalescent COVID-19.

The genes are TRBV7-8 and TRBJ1-3, with D possibly TRBD1 on 6 matching bases. Germline CDR1 SGHVS, CDR2 FQNEAQ. Trimming stripped 5 bases from V and 4 bases from J, with 18 bases between. This CDR3 has 16 residues. CDR3 in amino acids: CASSPYRALAGNTIYF. CDR3 DNA sequence: TGTGCCAGCAGCCCATACAGGGCTCTGGCGGGAAACACCATATATTTT.

This chain joins TRBV30 and TRBJ1-5, with a weak D call TRBD1 (6 bases). Germline CDR1 and CDR2: GTSNPN and SVGIG (reference sequence). There are 12 residues in the CDR3. Between the trimmed V and J ends, which lost 5 bases and 4 bases, there was a span of 9 bases. This CDR3 is CAWDRLNQPQHF. In nucleotides, the CDR3 is TGTGCCTGGGACAGGTTGAATCAGCCCCAGCATTTT.

The chain is built from TRBV7-9 and TRBJ2-3; D remains unclear. V lost 5 bases and J lost 11, with 14 bases in between. The CDR3 loop spans 12 amino acids. Germline V gene sequence: CDR1 SEHNR, CDR2 FQNEAQ (reference sequence). CDR3 sequence: CASSPSSGRQYF. In nucleotides, the CDR3 is TGTGCCAGCAGCCCGTCCTCGGGTAGGCAGTATTTT.

The chain couples TRBV7-2 to TRBJ2-3; D is undetermined. Trimming pared 1 base from V and 4 bases from J, leaving 3 bases between. In germline, CDR1 is SGHTA, CDR2 FQGNSA. The CDR3 consists of 12 residues. The CDR3 region is CASSLGADTQYF. The CDR3 nucleotides read TGTGCCAGCAGCTTAGGCGCAGATACGCAGTATTTT. Complete variable domain (other parts from reference TRBV7-2 and TRBJ2-3): GAGVSQSPSNKVTEKGKDVELRCDPISGHTALYWYRQSLGQGLEFLIYFQGNSAPDKSGLPSDRFSAERTGGSVSTLTIQRTQQEDSAVYLCASSLGADTQYFGPGTRLTVL.

This clone was picked up one time. The chain links TRBV7-9 to TRBJ2-3; the match to TRBD1 covers 8 bases. The CDR3 is made up of 15 amino acids. In germline, CDR1 is SEHNR, CDR2 FQNEAQ (reference sequence). The trim removed 5 bases at V and 4 bases at J, leaving 8 bases unmatched. The CDR3 spells CASSIGTGWADTQYF. CDR3 nucleotides: TGTGCCAGCAGCATAGGGACAGGATGGGCAGATACGCAGTATTTT.

This chain joins TRBV7-9 and TRBJ1-1; D call uncertain. With 5 bases removed from V and 1 base from J, the gap between germline ends came to 20 bases. CDR1 and CDR2 (germline): SEHNR, FQNEAQ (reference sequence). CDR3 size: 17 residues. The chain's CDR3 is CASSPVAGRYENTEAFF. DNA for the CDR3: TGTGCCAGCAGCCCCGTTGCAGGCCGATATGAGAACACTGAAGCTTTCTTT.

The gene calls are TRBV3-1 (or the pseudogene TRBV3-2) and TRBJ2-7, with D possibly being TRBD1 (5 bases). This CDR3 contains 15 residues. Between the trimmed V and J ends, which lost 2 bases and 3 bases, there was a span of 14 bases. Germline assignment: CDR1 LGHDT and CDR2 YNNKEL (reference sequence). The CDR3 DNA reads TGTGCCAGCAGCCAAAGATCCCAGGGTCGCTACGAGCAGTACTTC. This codes for CASSQRSQGRYEQYF.

This clone was observed a few times. The chain joins TRBV21-1 to TRBJ2-7; the DNA was not used to check the table's D call, TRBD2. TRBV21-1 is described as a pseudogene. There are 12 residues in the CDR3. The CDR3 region is CASSSSDREQYF. In nucleotides, the CDR3 is TGTGCCAGCAGCAGTAGCGATCGCGAGCAGTACTTC.

The V call is TRBV10-3, the J call TRBJ1-5, with D hard to call. The CDR3 has 13 amino acids. Germline V gives CDR1 ENHRY, CDR2 SYGVKD. V was shortened by 7 bases and J by 6 bases, with 13 bases between the two germline ends. This CDR3 reads CAINPSPGQPQHF. In DNA, the CDR3 is TGTGCCATCAACCCAAGCCCCGGTCAGCCCCAGCATTTT.

V gene TRBV10-1 combines with J gene TRBJ2-7, with 8 bases aligning to TRBD1. Per the germline V gene, CDR1 is WNHNN and CDR2 is SYGVQD (reference sequence). The trim removed 5 bases at V and 4 bases at J, leaving 10 bases unmatched. The CDR3 contains 15 residues. CDR3 in amino acids: CASSSSGGVRYEQYF. The CDR3 bases are TGCGCCAGCAGTTCCTCAGGGGGCGTTAGGTACGAGCAGTACTTC.

The V and J genes are TRBV6-5 and TRBJ2-2, with D possibly matching TRBD1 (5 bases). Trimming pared 2 bases from V and 3 bases from J, leaving 13 bases between. CDR1 and CDR2 from the germline V gene are MNHEY and SVGAGI. The CDR3 extends over 16 amino acids. CDR3 nucleotides: TGTGCCAGCAGTTACAACGGACAACCCCACACCGGGGAGCTGTTTTTT. The encoded protein is CASSYNGQPHTGELFF.

The CDR3 region has the DNA TGTGCCAGCTCAGGAAACAGGGTCGGGACTGAAGCTTTCTTT. As protein: CASSGNRVGTEAFF. The V gene is TRBV18, the J gene TRBJ1-1; a weak D match, TRBD1 (6 bases). Germline lookup yields CDR1 KGHSH and CDR2 LQKENI. This CDR3 comprises 14 residues. V was trimmed by 5 bases and J by 5 bases, leaving 15 bases between them.

The sample holds a few counts of this clone. V is TRBV5-4 and J is TRBJ2-7; TRBD1 might be the D (6 bases). The CDR3 spans 15 residues. The ends were cut back, 0 bases at V and 6 bases at J, with 16 bases in the middle. CDR1 and CDR2 from the germline V gene are SGHNT and YYREEE (reference sequence). The CDR3 protein is CASSLAGQGLSEQYF. CDR3 in DNA: TGTGCCAGCAGCTTGGCCGGGCAGGGGTTGAGCGAGCAGTACTTC.

The DNA of the CDR3 is TGCGCCAGCAGCATAACTACGGGGGCTAATGAAAAACTGTTTTTT. Amino acids: CASSITTGANEKLFF. The genes are TRBV5-1 and TRBJ1-4; weak D call: TRBD1 (5 bases). The CDR3 consists of 15 residues. CDR1 is SGHRS, CDR2 YFSETQ, per germline. The V end lost 4 bases, the J end lost 3 bases, and 13 bases lay between the germline ends.

The chain combines TRBV30 with TRBJ2-7, with 7 nucleotides matching TRBD1. CDR1 and CDR2 (germline): GTSNPN, SVGIG (reference sequence). The CDR3 is 12 residues long. With 1 base clipped from V and 3 bases from J, the junction kept 0 bases outside the gene matches. CDR3 bases: TGTGCCTGGAGTGACAGGGGCTACGAGCAGTACTTC. The encoded protein is CAWSDRGYEQYF.

The chain recombines TRBV6-5 with TRBJ1-2, with D possibly TRBD1 on 6 matching bases. Trimming took 2 bases from V and 2 from J, leaving 12 bases between them. This CDR3 has 15 amino acids. The germline V gene encodes CDR1 MNHEY and CDR2 SVGAGI. In DNA form, the CDR3 reads TGTGCCAGCAGTTACCGGACAGAGAGGAACTATGGCTACACCTTC. Protein sequence: CASSYRTERNYGYTF.

The CDR3 nucleotides are TGTGCCAGCAGCTTGACTAGCGGGGGGGCCACGGAGACCCAGTACTTC. Protein sequence: CASSLTSGGATETQYF. The J gene is TRBJ2-5, the V gene TRBV5-6; TRBD2 matches at 13 bases. V trimming: 1 base; J trimming: 5 bases; junction bases outside the gene matches: 5. The length of the CDR3 is 16 residues. Germline CDR1 is SGHDT and CDR2 is YYEEEE.

The chain uses TRBV3-1 (or the pseudogene TRBV3-2) and TRBJ1-3; D is possibly TRBD1 (6 bases). The CDR3 totals 14 residues. Germline V CDR1 and CDR2: LGHDT, YNNKEL (reference sequence). V shed 2 bases and J shed 5 bases, with 10 bases lying between them. The chain's CDR3 is CASSQRTVRNTIYF. For the CDR3, the DNA is TGTGCCAGCAGCCAAAGGACAGTCAGAAACACCATATATTTT.